The rows below give T cell receptor beta chains drawn from one sample of a study of T cells in Graves' hyperthyroidism and ophthalmopathy. In TCRdb, the multiplex PCR reads were re-called with MiXCR into one record per CDR3 protein. The sample yields around 700,000 distinct CDR3 sequences, 35% seen once. What was sequenced was blood. These receptor sequences come from a woman aged 40-49 years with Graves' hyperthyroidism. Both conserved end residues are part of each CDR3. The D gene is left open where the match is weak.

TRBV6-1,-,CASSPRQQETQYF
TRBV12-3/TRBV12-4,-,CASSLLLAINQPQHF
TRBV7-2,TRBD2,CASSRYWTSGRGDTQYF
TRBV20-1,-,CSAARSTGPGELFF
TRBV7-8,-,CASTLGLREDEQYF
TRBV14,-,CASSPRGRTGYNTEAFF
TRBV29-1,-,CSVDLASDTQYF
TRBV7-6,TRBD1,CASSLATTNRGRTYEQYF
TRBV5-1,TRBD1,CASSSSPIQGAAEAFF
TRBV7-9,-,CASSLGAMNTEAFF
TRBV20-1,-,CSANKLGGQTSGANVLTF
TRBV19,-,CASSPGVRNQPQHF
TRBV7-9,TRBD2,CASSAGGPSTDTQYF